The 2 T cell receptor beta chains given below trace back to one sample, sequenced in a study of blood T cell repertoires in COVID-19. Some clones are missing from TCRdb's copy, which holds only in-frame ones; the method was immunoSEQ multiplex PCR. The sample holds tens of thousands of clones, roughly 80% seen once. Specimen: peripheral blood. The origin of the receptors is a woman aged 80 or over with acute or convalescent COVID-19.

V and J are TRBV12-3 or TRBV12-4 and TRBJ2-3; TRBD1 might be the D (6 bases). CDR3 size: 12 residues. The ends were cut back, 5 bases at V and 6 bases at J, with 9 bases in the middle. The CDR3 DNA is TGTGCCAGCAGTACAGGGTTGGATACGCAGTATTTT. Translating gives CASSTGLDTQYF.

The V and J genes are TRBV27 and TRBJ1-2, with 7 bases lining up with TRBD1. Germline trimming cut 0 bases from V and 2 bases from J; bases unmatched to any gene: 0. CDR1 is MNHEY, CDR2 SMNVEV, per germline (reference sequence). The CDR3 length is 14 residues. Here the CDR3 reads CASSLSGQNYGYTF. CDR3 bases: TGTGCCAGCAGTTTATCGGGACAGAACTATGGCTACACCTTC.